Following are 9 T cell receptor beta chains from one sample sequenced in a study of cytomegalovirus exposure and HLA in healthy donors (dated 2017 in TCRdb). The protocol used for the library was the immunoSEQ multiplex PCR assay. TCRdb stores this immuneACCESS table with in-frame sequences only. Part of the clones is absent; in the studies checked, under half of the shortfall reflects unresolved V genes, and no reason is known for the rest. This sample has about 160,000 clones in its table, and about 95% of those were observed once. The ten largest clones capture approximately 0.82% of the sample. Material: PBMCs. These receptors all stem from a young woman in good health and CMV-seronegative.

The rearrangement joins TRBV11-2 to TRBJ2-2; possibly TRBD1 for D (5 bases). The CDR3 spans 16 residues. V was trimmed by 5 bases and J by 2 bases, leaving 15 bases between them. Germline CDR1 and CDR2: SGHAT and FQNNGV. This chain's CDR3 is CASSPGHLFNTGELFF. The DNA for the CDR3 is TGTGCCAGCAGCCCCGGACACTTATTTAACACCGGGGAGCTGTTTTTT.

The V call is TRBV18, the J call TRBJ2-7; D call uncertain. This CDR3 is built from 14 residues. V shed 0 bases and J shed 3 bases, with 9 bases lying between them. The germline V gene encodes CDR1 KGHSH and CDR2 LQKENI. The CDR3 region is CASSPPMQVYEQYF. CDR3 DNA: TGTGCCAGCTCACCACCTATGCAGGTCTACGAGCAGTACTTC.

The V gene is TRBV7-3, the J gene TRBJ2-7; a possible D gene is TRBD1 (6 bases). Germline V gene lookup returns CDR1 SGHTA and CDR2 FQGTGA. V gave up 3 bases and J gave up 1 base, with 7 bases separating them. This CDR3 is 13 amino acids long. CDR3 loop: CASSFGQSYEQYF. The CDR3 DNA reads as TGTGCCAGCAGCTTTGGACAGTCCTACGAGCAGTACTTC.

This chain links TRBV14 with TRBJ2-1, with 14 bases fitting TRBD2. The germline gives CDR1 SGHDN, CDR2 FVKESK. CDR3 length: 15 amino acids. J was trimmed by 10 bases and V by 4 bases; bases with no gene match: 6. The CDR3 sequence is CASSPSWTSGGEQFF. The CDR3 DNA follows: TGTGCCAGCAGCCCGAGCTGGACTAGCGGGGGGGAGCAGTTCTTC. Full variable domain (missing parts from reference TRBV14 and TRBJ2-1): EAGVTQFPSHSVIEKGQTVTLRCDPISGHDNLYWYRRVMGKEIKFLLHFVKESKQDESGMPNNRFLAERTGGTYSTLKVQPAELEDSGVYFCASSPSWTSGGEQFFGPGTRLTVL.

This chain links TRBV12-2 with TRBJ1-2; the D segment call TRBD1 is taken from the table without a DNA check. TRBV12-2 is assigned pseudogene status. The CDR3 covers 17 residues. This CDR3 is CASRFGRMITTLYGYTF. DNA for the CDR3: TGTGCAAGTCGCTTTGGCAGGATGATTACAACACTCTATGGCTACACCTTC.

The chain employs TRBV9 and TRBJ2-3; 16 bases fit TRBD2. The CDR3 spans 18 residues. V trimming: 4 bases; J trimming: 1 base; junction bases outside the gene matches: 6. CDR1 is SGDLS, CDR2 YYNGEE, per germline. CDR3 sequence (DNA): TGTGCCAGCAGCCCAGGGACTAGCGGGGGGGCCCGCACAGATACGCAGTATTTT. Translating it yields CASSPGTSGGARTDTQYF.

The V call is TRBV19, the J call TRBJ1-4; 8 nucleotides line up with TRBD1. This CDR3 is 14 amino acids long. Germline CDR1 and CDR2: LNHDA and SQIVND (reference sequence). The ends lost 7 bases at V and 6 bases at J; junction bases unmatched: 7. This CDR3 is CASNPTGADEKLFF. The CDR3, as DNA: TGTGCCAGTAACCCGACAGGGGCGGATGAAAAACTGTTTTTT. Supplemented by reference TRBV19 and TRBJ1-4, the full variable domain reads DGGITQSPKYLFRKEGQNVTLSCEQNLNHDAMYWYRQDPGQGLRLIYYSQIVNDFQKGDIAEGYSVSREKKESFPLTVTSAQKNPTAFYLCASNPTGADEKLFFGSGTQLSVL.

The chain recombines TRBV5-1 with TRBJ1-6; possible D gene TRBD1, 5 bases. Between the trimmed V and J ends, which lost 0 bases and 7 bases, there was a span of 11 bases. The CDR3 sequence is 15 residues long. CDR1 is SGHRS, CDR2 YFSETQ, per germline. CDR3 protein: CASSLAQVQNSPLHF. In DNA, the CDR3 is TGCGCCAGCAGCTTGGCACAGGTCCAAAATTCACCCCTCCACTTT.

This clone was counted a few times. The gene calls are TRBV11-3 and TRBJ2-1, with TRBD1 matching over 11 bases. V shed 0 bases, J shed 4 bases, and the junction held 2 bases outside the gene matches. CDR3 length: 16 residues. Germline V gene sequence: CDR1 SGHNT, CDR2 YENEEA. CDR3 DNA: TGTGCCAGCAGCTTAGATGGACAGGGGGCTTACAATGAGCAGTTCTTC. Amino acids: CASSLDGQGAYNEQFF.